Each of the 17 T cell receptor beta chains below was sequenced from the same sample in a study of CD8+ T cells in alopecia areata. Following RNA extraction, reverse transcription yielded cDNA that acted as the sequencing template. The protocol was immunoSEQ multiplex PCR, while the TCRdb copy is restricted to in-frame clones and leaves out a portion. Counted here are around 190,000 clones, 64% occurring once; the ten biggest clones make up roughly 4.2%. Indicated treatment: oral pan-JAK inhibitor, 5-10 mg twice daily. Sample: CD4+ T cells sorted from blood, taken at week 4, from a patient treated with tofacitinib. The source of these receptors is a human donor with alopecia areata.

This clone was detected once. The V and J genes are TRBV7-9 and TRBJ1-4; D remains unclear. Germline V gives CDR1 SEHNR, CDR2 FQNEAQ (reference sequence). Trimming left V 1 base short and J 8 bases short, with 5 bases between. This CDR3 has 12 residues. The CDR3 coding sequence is TGTGCCAGCAGCTTAGGTCGCGAAAAACTGTTTTTT. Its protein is CASSLGREKLFF. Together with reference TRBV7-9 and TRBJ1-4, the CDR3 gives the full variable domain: DTGVSQNPRHKITKRGQNVTFRCDPISEHNRLYWYRQTLGQGPEFLTYFQNEAQLEKSRLLSDRFSAERPKGSFSTLEIQRTEQGDSAMYLCASSLGREKLFFGSGTQLSVL.

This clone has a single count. CDR3 sequence (DNA): TGCGCCAGCAGCACGGGTCGGCTAGCGGGGGAAGAGACCCAGTACTTC. Translating gives CASSTGRLAGEETQYF. The chain links TRBV5-1 to TRBJ2-5; 10 nucleotides match TRBD2. V trimming: 4 bases; J trimming: 3 bases; junction bases outside the gene matches: 9. This CDR3 has 16 amino acids. The germline V gene has CDR1 SGHRS and CDR2 YFSETQ.

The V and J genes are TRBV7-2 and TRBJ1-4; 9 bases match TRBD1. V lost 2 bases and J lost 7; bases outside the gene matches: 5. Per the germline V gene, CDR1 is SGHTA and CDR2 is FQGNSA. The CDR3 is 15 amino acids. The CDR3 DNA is TGTGCCAGCAGCTTAAGTAGGACAGGGGTTGAAAAACTGTTTTTT. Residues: CASSLSRTGVEKLFF.

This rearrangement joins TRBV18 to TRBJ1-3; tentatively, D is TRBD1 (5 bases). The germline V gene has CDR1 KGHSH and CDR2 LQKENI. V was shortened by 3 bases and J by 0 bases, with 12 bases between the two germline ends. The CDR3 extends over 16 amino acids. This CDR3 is CASSPPVGRSGNTIYF. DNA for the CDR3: TGTGCCAGCTCACCTCCTGTGGGACGCTCTGGAAACACCATATATTTT.

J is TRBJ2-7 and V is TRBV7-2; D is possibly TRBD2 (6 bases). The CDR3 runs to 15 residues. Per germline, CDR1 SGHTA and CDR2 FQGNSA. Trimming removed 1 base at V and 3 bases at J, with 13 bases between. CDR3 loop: CASSLEGGAFYEQYF. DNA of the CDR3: TGTGCCAGCAGCTTAGAGGGCGGGGCATTCTACGAGCAGTACTTC. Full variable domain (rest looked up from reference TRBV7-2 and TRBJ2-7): GAGVSQSPSNKVTEKGKDVELRCDPISGHTALYWYRQSLGQGLEFLIYFQGNSAPDKSGLPSDRFSAERTGGSVSTLTIQRTQQEDSAVYLCASSLEGGAFYEQYFGPGTRLTVT.

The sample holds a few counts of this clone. In nucleotides, the CDR3 is TGTGCCAGCAGCTTATCACAAGTGGAGTACTTC. The encoded protein is CASSLSQVEYF. The chain joins TRBV7-6 to TRBJ2-7; D gene ambiguous. From germline, CDR1 is SGHVS and CDR2 FNYEAQ. Trimming took 2 bases from V and 11 from J, leaving 10 bases between them. This CDR3 has 11 amino acids.

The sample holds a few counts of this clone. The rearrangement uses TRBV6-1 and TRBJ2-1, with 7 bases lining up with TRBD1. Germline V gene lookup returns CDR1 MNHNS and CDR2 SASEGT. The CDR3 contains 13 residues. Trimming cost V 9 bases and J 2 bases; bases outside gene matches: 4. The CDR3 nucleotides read TGTGCCAGTAACAGGGGAACCTACAATGAGCAGTTCTTC. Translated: CASNRGTYNEQFF.

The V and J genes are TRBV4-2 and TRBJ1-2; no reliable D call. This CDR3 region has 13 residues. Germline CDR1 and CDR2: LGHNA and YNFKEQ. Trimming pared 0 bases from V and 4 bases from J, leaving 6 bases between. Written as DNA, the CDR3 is TGTGCCAGCAGCCAAGACTACACCTATGGCTACACCTTC. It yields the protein CASSQDYTYGYTF.

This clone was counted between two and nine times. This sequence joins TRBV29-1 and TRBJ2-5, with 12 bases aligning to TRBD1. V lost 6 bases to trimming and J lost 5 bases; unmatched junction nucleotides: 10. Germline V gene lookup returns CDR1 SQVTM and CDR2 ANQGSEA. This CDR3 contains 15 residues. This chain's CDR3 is CSVPLRDRGQETQYF. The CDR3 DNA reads TGCAGCGTCCCCCTCCGGGACAGGGGGCAGGAGACCCAGTACTTC.

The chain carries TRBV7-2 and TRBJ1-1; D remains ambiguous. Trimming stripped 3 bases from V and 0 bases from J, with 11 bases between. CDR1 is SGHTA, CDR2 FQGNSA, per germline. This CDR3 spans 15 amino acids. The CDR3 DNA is TGTGCCAGCAGCTTGACACCTCTCATGAACACTGAAGCTTTCTTT. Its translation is CASSLTPLMNTEAFF. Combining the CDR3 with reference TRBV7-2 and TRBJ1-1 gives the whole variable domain GAGVSQSPSNKVTEKGKDVELRCDPISGHTALYWYRQSLGQGLEFLIYFQGNSAPDKSGLPSDRFSAERTGGSVSTLTIQRTQQEDSAVYLCASSLTPLMNTEAFFGQGTRLTVV.

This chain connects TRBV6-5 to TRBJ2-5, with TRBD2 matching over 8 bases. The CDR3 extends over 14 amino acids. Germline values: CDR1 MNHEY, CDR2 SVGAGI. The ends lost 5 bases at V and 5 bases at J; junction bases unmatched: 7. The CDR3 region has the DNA TGTGCCAGCAGTGCTAGTACGGGGGGGGAGACCCAGTACTTC. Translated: CASSASTGGETQYF.

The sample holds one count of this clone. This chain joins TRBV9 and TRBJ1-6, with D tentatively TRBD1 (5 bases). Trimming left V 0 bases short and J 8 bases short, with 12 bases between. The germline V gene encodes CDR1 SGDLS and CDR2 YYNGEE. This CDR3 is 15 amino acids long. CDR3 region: CASSVGPGRDSPLHF. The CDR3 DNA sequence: TGTGCCAGCAGCGTAGGTCCAGGGCGGGATTCACCCCTCCACTTT.

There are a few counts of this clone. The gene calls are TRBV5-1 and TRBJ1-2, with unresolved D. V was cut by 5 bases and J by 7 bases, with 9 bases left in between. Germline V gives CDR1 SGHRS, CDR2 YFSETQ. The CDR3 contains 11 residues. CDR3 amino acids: CASSEGGGYTF. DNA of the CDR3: TGCGCCAGCAGTGAGGGCGGTGGCTACACCTTC.

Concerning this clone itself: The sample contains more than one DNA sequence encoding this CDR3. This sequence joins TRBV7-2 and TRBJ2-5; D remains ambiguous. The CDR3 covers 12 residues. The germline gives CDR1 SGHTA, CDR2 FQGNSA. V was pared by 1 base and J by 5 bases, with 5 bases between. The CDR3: CASSLVRETQYF. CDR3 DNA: TGTGCCAGCAGCTTAGTCAGGGAGACCCAGTACTTC.

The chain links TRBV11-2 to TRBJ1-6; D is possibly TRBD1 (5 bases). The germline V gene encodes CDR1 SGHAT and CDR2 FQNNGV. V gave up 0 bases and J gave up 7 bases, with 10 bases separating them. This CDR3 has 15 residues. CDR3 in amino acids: CASSLEPGSNSPLHF. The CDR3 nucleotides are TGTGCCAGCAGCTTAGAACCAGGGTCAAATTCACCCCTCCACTTT.

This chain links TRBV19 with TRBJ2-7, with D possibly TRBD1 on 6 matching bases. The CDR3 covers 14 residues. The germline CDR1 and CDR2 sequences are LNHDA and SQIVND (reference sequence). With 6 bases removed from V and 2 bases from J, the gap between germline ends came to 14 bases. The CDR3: CASSGWDNTYEQYF. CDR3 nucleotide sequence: TGTGCCAGTAGCGGCTGGGACAATACCTACGAGCAGTACTTC.

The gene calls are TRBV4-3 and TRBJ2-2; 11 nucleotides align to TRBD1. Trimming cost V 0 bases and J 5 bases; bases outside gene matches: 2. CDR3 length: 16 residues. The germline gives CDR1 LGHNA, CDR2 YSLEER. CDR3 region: CASSQEDRGRTGELFF. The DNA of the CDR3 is TGCGCCAGCAGCCAAGAGGACAGGGGGCGTACCGGGGAGCTGTTTTTT.